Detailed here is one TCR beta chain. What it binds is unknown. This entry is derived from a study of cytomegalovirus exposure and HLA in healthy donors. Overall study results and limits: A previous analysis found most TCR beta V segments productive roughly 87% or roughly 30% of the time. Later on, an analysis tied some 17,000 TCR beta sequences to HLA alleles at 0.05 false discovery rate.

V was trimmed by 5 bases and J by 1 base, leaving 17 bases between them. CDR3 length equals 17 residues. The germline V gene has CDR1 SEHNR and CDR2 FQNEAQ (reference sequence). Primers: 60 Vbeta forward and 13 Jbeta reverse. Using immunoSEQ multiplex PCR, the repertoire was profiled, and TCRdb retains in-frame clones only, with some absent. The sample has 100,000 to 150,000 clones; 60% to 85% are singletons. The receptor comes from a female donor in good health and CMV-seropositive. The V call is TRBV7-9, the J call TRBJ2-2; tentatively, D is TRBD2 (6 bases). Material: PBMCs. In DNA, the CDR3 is TGTGCCAGCAGCCCTGGGCGCGGGGACTTGAACACCGGGGAGCTGTTTTTT. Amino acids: CASSPGRGDLNTGELFF.